This passage covers 10 T cell receptor beta chains from one sample sequenced in a study of OX40 agonist ivuxolimab in advanced cancers. Sequenced by immunoSEQ multiplex PCR; TCRdb stores in-frame clones only, minus some. Here the sample spans about 25,000 clones, around 80% being singletons. This specimen was CD4+ or CD8+ T cells sorted from blood, taken in a trial of the OX40 agonist ivuxolimab. The receptors were sampled from an adult with an advanced solid tumor such as melanoma, head and neck, liver or kidney cancer.

The chain is built from TRBV5-6 and TRBJ1-5; D is perhaps TRBD1 (5 bases). V was pared by 2 bases and J by 1 base, with 10 bases between. CDR3 size: 15 residues. Germline lookup yields CDR1 SGHDT and CDR2 YYEEEE. This chain's CDR3 is CASSFGGTSNQPQHF. For the CDR3, the DNA is TGTGCCAGCAGCTTCGGGGGGACGAGCAATCAGCCCCAGCATTTT.

The V and J genes are TRBV29-1 and TRBJ2-7, with no clear D. The V gene lost 4 bases and the J gene lost 5 bases, with 12 bases spanning the gap. The CDR3 sequence is 12 residues long. Germline V gives CDR1 SQVTM, CDR2 ANQGSEA. The CDR3 region is CSVGGPADEQYF. The CDR3 bases are TGCAGCGTTGGAGGTCCCGCCGACGAGCAGTACTTC.

This clone is deemed large. The chain carries TRBV2 and TRBJ2-1; 7 bases are shared with TRBD1. With 6 bases clipped from V and 2 bases from J, the junction kept 7 bases outside the gene matches. CDR3 length equals 15 residues. Germline loops: CDR1 SNHLY, CDR2 FYNNEI. CDR3 residues: CASRPRDRAYNEQFF. The CDR3 DNA reads TGTGCCAGCAGGCCACGGGACAGAGCCTACAATGAGCAGTTCTTC.

This clone came up once. This chain links TRBV7-2 with TRBJ1-1; D is undetermined. The CDR3 has 13 amino acids. Germline CDR1 and CDR2: SGHTA and FQGNSA. The V end lost 5 bases, the J end lost 8 bases, and 15 bases lay between the germline ends. This CDR3 is CASSTYDSVEAFF. CDR3 DNA: TGTGCCAGCAGCACATACGACTCCGTCGAAGCTTTCTTT. Combining the CDR3 with reference TRBV7-2 and TRBJ1-1 gives the whole variable domain GAGVSQSPSNKVTEKGKDVELRCDPISGHTALYWYRQSLGQGLEFLIYFQGNSAPDKSGLPSDRFSAERTGGSVSTLTIQRTQQEDSAVYLCASSTYDSVEAFFGQGTRLTVV.

This chain connects TRBV7-2 to TRBJ1-1; D unresolved. CDR1 is SGHTA and CDR2 is FQGNSA in the germline V gene. V was pared by 5 bases and J by 5 bases, with 12 bases between. The CDR3 totals 13 residues. The CDR3 region has the DNA TGTGCCAGCAGCAGTGACCAGTTGACTGAAGCTTTCTTT. It yields the protein CASSSDQLTEAFF.

CDR3 region: CASSLAGTGYLNTQYF. CDR3 nucleotide sequence: TGTGCCAGCAGCTTGGCCGGGACAGGGTACTTGAATACGCAGTATTTT. This sequence joins TRBV5-6 and TRBJ2-3; 9 positions agree with TRBD1. This CDR3 region has 16 residues. Losses at the gene ends were 0 bases for V and 7 bases for J; bases not matched to a gene: 9. Germline V gene lookup returns CDR1 SGHDT and CDR2 YYEEEE.

The rearrangement uses TRBV19 and TRBJ1-2, with a weak D call TRBD1 (6 bases). V was pared by 10 bases and J by 8 bases, with 20 bases between. The germline V gene has CDR1 LNHDA and CDR2 SQIVND (reference sequence). This CDR3 spans 13 amino acids. The CDR3 coding sequence is TGTGCCACCTCGTCAGGGGACATATGGGGCTACACCTTC. This sequence encodes CATSSGDIWGYTF. The whole variable domain, remainder taken from reference TRBV19 and TRBJ1-2, is DGGITQSPKYLFRKEGQNVTLSCEQNLNHDAMYWYRQDPGQGLRLIYYSQIVNDFQKGDIAEGYSVSREKKESFPLTVTSAQKNPTAFYLCATSSGDIWGYTFGSGTRLTVV.

V and J are TRBV7-2 and TRBJ2-7; no clear D. The germline V gene has CDR1 SGHTA and CDR2 FQGNSA. The V gene lost 1 base and the J gene lost 2 bases, with 15 bases spanning the gap. This CDR3 is 16 amino acids long. The CDR3 is CASSLGIQDFPYEQYF. In DNA, the CDR3 is TGTGCCAGCAGCTTAGGTATTCAGGATTTCCCCTACGAGCAGTACTTC.

The chain combines TRBV5-6 with TRBJ1-3, with TRBD1 identical over 10 bases. The ends lost 4 bases at V and 5 bases at J; junction bases unmatched: 6. Germline CDR1 and CDR2: SGHDT and YYEEEE. The CDR3 is 15 amino acids. The CDR3 here is CASSTDRGPRNTIYF. The CDR3 nucleotides read TGTGCCAGCAGCACCGACAGGGGGCCAAGAAACACCATATATTTT.

The V and J genes are TRBV9 and TRBJ1-4; D gene uncertain. CDR3 length equals 16 residues. CDR1 and CDR2 from the germline V gene are SGDLS and YYNGEE. The germline V and J ends were trimmed by 4 bases and 8 bases, with 21 bases remaining between them. In DNA, the CDR3 is TGTGCCAGCAGCCCCCTCCCGGAGCCCGGGAGGGAAAAACTGTTTTTT. Its translation: CASSPLPEPGREKLFF.